The 14 T cell receptor beta chains listed next were all sequenced from one sample in a study of shared clonotypes between healthy human individuals. Sequenced by immunoSEQ multiplex PCR; TCRdb stores in-frame clones only, minus some. The sample includes around 2,000,000 clones, about 95% of them seen just once. Terminally differentiated effector memory CD45RA+ cells were excluded by CCR7 positive selection of CD45RO-negative cells. Sequenced sample: naive CD8+ T cells sorted from blood. These receptor sequences come from a man between 18 and 35 years old in good health.

Worth noting for this clone: Other nucleotide sequences from this sample produce the same CDR3. The V gene is TRBV2, the J gene TRBJ2-5; D is unresolved. Trimming took 2 bases from V and 2 from J, leaving 6 bases between them. The CDR3 is 13 amino acids. Germline V gene sequence: CDR1 SNHLY, CDR2 FYNNEI. CDR3 in DNA: TGTGCCAGCAGTGAACCGAATCAAGAGACCCAGTACTTC. The encoded protein is CASSEPNQETQYF.

This chain connects TRBV29-1 to TRBJ2-1, with D hard to call. Trimming took off 5 bases at V and 2 bases at J, with 10 bases between the two ends. The CDR3 spans 13 residues. The germline V gene encodes CDR1 SQVTM and CDR2 ANQGSEA. The CDR3 nucleotides are TGCAGCGTTTATAGAAACCCCTACAATGAGCAGTTCTTC. Translating gives CSVYRNPYNEQFF.

The rearrangement joins TRBV6-6 to TRBJ1-4; D possibly corresponds to TRBD1 (6 bases). Trimming removed 2 bases from V and 7 bases from J, with 14 bases in between. This CDR3 comprises 15 residues. Germline assignment: CDR1 MNHNY and CDR2 SVGAGI (reference sequence). CDR3 amino acids: CASSYVGASSEKLFF. The CDR3 nucleotides read TGTGCCAGCAGTTACGTGGGGGCCTCTTCTGAAAAACTGTTTTTT.

The rearrangement links TRBV2 to TRBJ1-2; 7 nucleotides align to TRBD1. V dropped 7 bases and J dropped 5; count of bases not matched to a gene: 10. The CDR3 consists of 14 residues. CDR1 is SNHLY, CDR2 FYNNEI, per germline. CDR3: CASIYYRGDYGYTF. The CDR3 region has the DNA TGTGCCAGCATATACTACAGGGGAGATTATGGCTACACCTTC. Full variable domain (outside the CDR3, taken from reference TRBV2 and TRBJ1-2): EPEVTQTPSHQVTQMGQEVILRCVPISNHLYFYWYRQILGQKVEFLVSFYNNEISEKSEIFDDQFSVERPDGSNFTLKIRSTKLEDSAMYFCASIYYRGDYGYTFGSGTRLTVV.

V usage is TRBV15 and J usage is TRBJ2-2, with TRBD1 matching 7 bases. V trimming: 6 bases; J trimming: 3 bases; junction bases outside the gene matches: 4. Germline CDR1 reads LNHNV; CDR2 reads YYDKDF (reference sequence). The CDR3 runs to 14 residues. In DNA, the CDR3 is TGTGCCACCAGAGGGGGCGCGGACACCGGGGAGCTGTTTTTT. This translates into CATRGGADTGELFF.

This chain connects TRBV4-1 to TRBJ2-5; D unclear. V lost 0 bases and J 4 bases, leaving 12 bases between the germline ends. This CDR3 contains 15 residues. Germline assignment: CDR1 MGHRA and CDR2 YSYEKL. CDR3 bases: TGCGCCAGCAGCCAAGAATTAAGCTGGGGAGAGACCCAGTACTTC. It codes for CASSQELSWGETQYF.

The CDR3 loop reads CASKPLTVTPNEKLFF. CDR3 in DNA: TGTGCCAGCAAGCCCTTGACAGTGACCCCTAATGAAAAACTGTTTTTT. The V and J genes are TRBV27 and TRBJ1-4, with D maybe TRBD1 (5 bases). This CDR3 is 16 amino acids long. Trimming left V 7 bases short and J 3 bases short, with 18 bases between. Germline values: CDR1 MNHEY, CDR2 SMNVEV (reference sequence).

V and J are TRBV29-1 and TRBJ1-1; D is perhaps TRBD1 (5 bases). Germline V lookup: CDR1 SQVTM, CDR2 ANQGSEA. The CDR3 covers 14 residues. V lost 3 bases and J 6 bases, leaving 17 bases between the germline ends. The CDR3 bases are TGCAGCGTTGACGGGTCGGCAGGGTTCGCTGAAGCTTTCTTT. It codes for CSVDGSAGFAEAFF.

This sequence joins TRBV30 and TRBJ2-7; 9 bases are shared with TRBD1. This CDR3 region has 13 residues. The V gene end was trimmed by 3 bases and the J gene end by 7 bases; junction bases not matched to a gene: 7. Germline loops: CDR1 GTSNPN, CDR2 SVGIG (reference sequence). DNA of the CDR3: TGTGCCTGGAGCCCGGACAGGGGAGGGGAGCAGTACTTC. Amino acids: CAWSPDRGGEQYF.

The chain couples TRBV30 to TRBJ1-2, with 7 bases lining up with TRBD1. The CDR3 sequence is 14 residues long. With 3 bases clipped from V and 6 bases from J, the junction kept 10 bases outside the gene matches. Germline V gene lookup returns CDR1 GTSNPN and CDR2 SVGIG (reference sequence). CDR3 nucleotides: TGTGCCTGGAGCGGGGACAGAGGCGTCGATGGCTACACCTTC. Residues: CAWSGDRGVDGYTF.

V and J are TRBV4-3 and TRBJ1-1, with D possibly matching TRBD1 (6 bases). Trimming removed 0 bases at V and 0 bases at J, with 11 bases between. The CDR3 is made up of 16 amino acids. Germline V gives CDR1 LGHNA, CDR2 YSLEER. CDR3 residues: CASSQDKGDMNTEAFF. The CDR3 DNA reads TGCGCCAGCAGCCAAGATAAGGGGGATATGAACACTGAAGCTTTCTTT.

The chain joins TRBV5-6 to TRBJ1-1; D gene uncertain. Germline V gene lookup returns CDR1 SGHDT and CDR2 YYEEEE. Trimming cost V 2 bases and J 4 bases, with 9 bases left between them. This CDR3 has 13 amino acids. CDR3 DNA sequence: TGTGCCAGCAGCTTTTATGTGGGCACTGAAGCTTTCTTT. The encoded protein is CASSFYVGTEAFF.

Written as DNA, the CDR3 is TGCGCCAGCAGCCAGGGACTAAGCTACAATGAGCAGTTCTTC. This sequence encodes CASSQGLSYNEQFF. The chain uses TRBV4-3 and TRBJ2-1; 7 bases line up with TRBD2. V was pared by 3 bases and J by 3 bases, with 2 bases of the junction left unmatched. Germline V gives CDR1 LGHNA, CDR2 YSLEER. This CDR3 has 14 residues.

J is TRBJ1-1 and V is TRBV6-5, with a weak D call TRBD1 (6 bases). Germline V gene sequence: CDR1 MNHEY, CDR2 SVGAGI. V dropped 2 bases and J dropped 5 bases, with 12 bases sitting between them. The CDR3 contains 14 residues. The CDR3 sequence is CASSYEQGLTEAFF. The DNA for the CDR3 is TGTGCCAGCAGTTACGAACAGGGATTAACTGAAGCTTTCTTT.